These 17 T cell receptor beta chains came from one sample sequenced in a study of graft-versus-host responses after intestinal transplantation. Method: immunoSEQ multiplex PCR; TCRdb's copy keeps in-frame clones and lacks some. The sample has approximately 94,000 clones; roughly 90% are singletons. These receptors lack a known antigen. The sequencing here drew on unstimulated CD4+ T cells sorted from spleen or lymph node cells, taken before transplant. The receptors stem from a human donor who was the organ donor for an intestinal transplant.

The V and J genes are TRBV10-1 and TRBJ1-6, with no clear D. This CDR3 is 14 amino acids long. From germline, CDR1 is WNHNN and CDR2 SYGVQD (reference sequence). Trimming removed 2 bases from V and 7 bases from J, with 9 bases in between. DNA for the CDR3: TGCGCCAGCAGTGAGCAGAGAGAGAATTCACCCCTCCACTTT. It is translated as CASSEQRENSPLHF.

The V and J genes are TRBV30 and TRBJ1-2; tentative D call: TRBD1 (5 bases). There are 12 residues in the CDR3. CDR1 is GTSNPN and CDR2 is SVGIG in the germline V gene (reference sequence). V gave up 4 bases and J gave up 7 bases, with 13 bases separating them. CDR3 residues: CAWKAGKGGYTF. CDR3 in DNA: TGTGCCTGGAAGGCAGGGAAGGGTGGCTACACCTTC.

The chain joins TRBV7-2 to TRBJ2-1; a possible D gene is TRBD2 (6 bases). Trimming took 2 bases from V and 7 from J, leaving 15 bases between them. The CDR3 is 15 residues long. The germline V gene encodes CDR1 SGHTA and CDR2 FQGNSA. The CDR3 region has the DNA TGTGCCAGCAGCTTAATGGGTATCCGGGGGAATGAGCAGTTCTTC. Its protein is CASSLMGIRGNEQFF. Full variable domain (outside the CDR3, taken from reference TRBV7-2 and TRBJ2-1): GAGVSQSPSNKVTEKGKDVELRCDPISGHTALYWYRQSLGQGLEFLIYFQGNSAPDKSGLPSDRFSAERTGGSVSTLTIQRTQQEDSAVYLCASSLMGIRGNEQFFGPGTRLTVL.

The J gene is TRBJ1-1, the V gene TRBV30; D gene unclear. The CDR3 spans 14 residues. The V and J ends lost 1 base and 0 bases respectively, with 9 bases between them. In germline, CDR1 is GTSNPN, CDR2 SVGIG (reference sequence). This CDR3 reads CAWSGIRVNTEAFF. DNA for the CDR3: TGTGCCTGGAGTGGGATTCGAGTGAACACTGAAGCTTTCTTT.

The chain combines TRBV10-3 with TRBJ1-3; D is uncertain. The germline V and J ends were trimmed by 0 bases and 4 bases, with 4 bases remaining between them. CDR3 size: 13 residues. CDR1 is ENHRY, CDR2 SYGVKD, per germline. Here the CDR3 reads CAISESEGNTIYF. Here the CDR3 DNA reads TGTGCCATCAGTGAGTCCGAAGGAAACACCATATATTTT.

The chain recombines TRBV6-5 with TRBJ2-5, with TRBD2 as a possible D gene (5 bases). The germline CDR1 and CDR2 sequences are MNHEY and SVGAGI. CDR3 length equals 11 residues. V dropped 9 bases and J dropped 2 bases, with 7 bases sitting between them. The CDR3 DNA reads TGTGCCAGTTCGGGGCAAGAGACCCAGTACTTC. Amino acid sequence: CASSGQETQYF.

The chain links TRBV28 to TRBJ1-2; D call uncertain. V was clipped by 4 bases and J by 4 bases, with 16 bases between them. Germline V gives CDR1 MDHEN, CDR2 SYDVKM. This CDR3 comprises 15 residues. CDR3 in DNA: TGTGCCAGCAGTTCCGCCGCGGGGATTATCTATGGCTACACCTTC. Its protein is CASSSAAGIIYGYTF.

About this clone: The junction departs from germline at one end; a sequencing error may be responsible. The chain couples TRBV5-1 to TRBJ2-5; D is possibly TRBD1 (7 bases). Germline loops: CDR1 SGHRS, CDR2 YFSETQ. This CDR3 is 16 amino acids long. CDR3 nucleotide sequence: TGCGCCAGCAGGTTGGGGGGACAGATAATCCAAGAGACCCAGTACTTC. Its translation is CASRLGGQIIQETQYF.

This sequence joins TRBV30 and TRBJ1-1, with D uncertain. Germline V lookup: CDR1 GTSNPN, CDR2 SVGIG (reference sequence). V was trimmed by 0 bases and J by 0 bases, leaving 11 bases between them. The length of the CDR3 is 15 residues. This CDR3 reads CAWSVRTRLNTEAFF. As DNA, the CDR3 is TGTGCCTGGAGTGTAAGGACGAGGCTGAACACTGAAGCTTTCTTT.

The table lists this clone with a count of one. V gene TRBV6-7 combines with J gene TRBJ2-5; no definite D call. The assigned J gene may be wrong: the sequence end matches TRBJ2-7 better. TRBV6-7 is known as an ORF, though its function is uncertain. This CDR3 region has 14 residues. CDR3 DNA: TGTGCCAGCACTCTACCTGTTGGTTCCTACGAGCAGTACTTC. It encodes CASTLPVGSYEQYF.

This clone appeared a single time. The chain recombines TRBV7-9 with TRBJ1-4; perhaps TRBD1 as D (5 bases). From germline, CDR1 is SEHNR and CDR2 FQNEAQ (reference sequence). This CDR3 is built from 18 residues. V was cut by 7 bases and J by 7 bases, with 28 bases left in between. CDR3 region: CASTSLRGAGGPSEKLFF. The DNA for the CDR3 is TGTGCCAGCACGTCATTACGGGGCGCTGGCGGTCCAAGTGAAAAACTGTTTTTT.

The chain combines TRBV4-2 with TRBJ2-3; a weak D match, TRBD2 (6 bases). The CDR3 sequence is 16 residues long. The germline V gene has CDR1 LGHNA and CDR2 YNFKEQ. V was cut by 0 bases and J by 3 bases, with 13 bases left in between. CDR3 sequence (DNA): TGTGCCAGCAGCCAAGATCCGCAGGGAGGTACAGATACGCAGTATTTT. Residues: CASSQDPQGGTDTQYF.

The DNA for the CDR3 is TGTGCCAGCAGTGGACCTCAGGGCTACGGCAATCAGCCCCAGCATTTT. This encodes CASSGPQGYGNQPQHF. The chain has TRBV6-1 and TRBJ1-5; tentatively, D is TRBD1 (5 bases). V lost 4 bases and J lost 2, with 15 bases in between. The germline CDR1 and CDR2 sequences are MNHNS and SASEGT. This CDR3 is built from 16 residues.

V gene TRBV18 combines with J gene TRBJ2-5, with no clear D. The J call may be wrong; the DNA end is better matched by TRBJ2-7. The CDR3 length is 15 residues. Germline V CDR1 and CDR2: KGHSH, LQKENI. The CDR3 sequence: CASSPRTASSYEQYF. In nucleotides, the CDR3 is TGTGCCAGCTCACCCCGGACGGCCTCCTCCTACGAGCAGTACTTC.

In this sample, this clone turned up a few times. The rearrangement links TRBV28 to TRBJ2-7, with TRBD1 matching over 8 bases. CDR3 length: 12 amino acids. Germline V lookup: CDR1 MDHEN, CDR2 SYDVKM. Losses at the gene ends were 10 bases for V and 5 bases for J; bases not matched to a gene: 7. This CDR3 reads CATGGQADEQYF. The CDR3 DNA sequence: TGTGCCACAGGGGGCCAAGCGGACGAGCAGTACTTC.

The chain carries TRBV2 and TRBJ1-1, with D possibly TRBD1 on 6 matching bases. The CDR3 loop spans 13 amino acids. The ends were cut back, 7 bases at V and 3 bases at J, with 12 bases in the middle. Looked up from germline, CDR1 is SNHLY and CDR2 is FYNNEI. CDR3 DNA: TGTGCCAGCATGAAGGACAGAGACACTGAAGCTTTCTTT. Encoded protein: CASMKDRDTEAFF.

The chain employs TRBV5-6 and TRBJ2-6; TRBD1 might be the D (6 bases). Trimming removed 2 bases from V and 4 bases from J, with 19 bases in between. The CDR3 contains 18 residues. Looked up from germline, CDR1 is SGHDT and CDR2 is YYEEEE. CDR3 amino acids: CASSLAGPGVVGANVLTF. Here the CDR3 DNA reads TGTGCCAGCAGCTTAGCTGGTCCAGGGGTCGTCGGGGCCAACGTCCTGACTTTC.